This entry is about one T cell receptor beta chain. This record comes from a study of blood T cell repertoires in COVID-19. Study at large: Some COVID-19 samples were acute and others convalescent; all came from the United States, Italy and Spain. T cells, B-cell-depleted T cells, or PBMCs supplied cDNA or gDNA.

Germline lookup yields CDR1 SEHNR and CDR2 FQNEAQ (reference sequence). With 5 bases clipped from V and 2 bases from J, the junction kept 8 bases outside the gene matches. The CDR3 runs 15 residues. Original processing notes: It was from reference gene primer amplification that nucleated cell counts were estimated. The data were produced by immunoSEQ multiplex PCR, yet TCRdb's version contains in-frame clones alone and is incomplete. That table furnishes V, J and clone size, whereas the DNA furnished D and trimming. Of roughly 250,000 clones listed, around 87% are singletons. The sequence was obtained from a man aged 60 to 75 who had recovered from COVID-19. The sequencing sample was made of peripheral blood. The chain couples TRBV7-9 to TRBJ1-2; TRBD1 aligns across 7 bases. The CDR3 nucleotides are TGTGCCAGCAGCCTAACCCGGGACAGCAACTATGGCTACACCTTC. It specifies CASSLTRDSNYGYTF.